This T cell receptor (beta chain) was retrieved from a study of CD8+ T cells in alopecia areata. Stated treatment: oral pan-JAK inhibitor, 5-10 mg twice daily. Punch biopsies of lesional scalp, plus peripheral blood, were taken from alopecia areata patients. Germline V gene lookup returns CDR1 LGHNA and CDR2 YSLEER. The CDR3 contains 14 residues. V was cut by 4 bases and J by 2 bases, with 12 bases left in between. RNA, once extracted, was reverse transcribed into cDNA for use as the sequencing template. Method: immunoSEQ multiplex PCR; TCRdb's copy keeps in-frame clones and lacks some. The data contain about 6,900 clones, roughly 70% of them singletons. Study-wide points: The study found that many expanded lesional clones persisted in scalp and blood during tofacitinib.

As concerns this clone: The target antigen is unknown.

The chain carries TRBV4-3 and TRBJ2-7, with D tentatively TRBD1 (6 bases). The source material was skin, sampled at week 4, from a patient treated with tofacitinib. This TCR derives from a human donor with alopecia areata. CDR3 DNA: TGCGCCAGCAGCCGGACAGTAGACACCTACGAGCAGTACTTC. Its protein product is CASSRTVDTYEQYF.